Following are 7 T cell receptor beta chains from one sample sequenced in a study of graft-versus-host responses after intestinal transplantation. Using immunoSEQ multiplex PCR, the repertoire was profiled, and TCRdb retains in-frame clones only, with some absent. This table holds about 97,000 clones, 90% found once. Here the sequenced sample was PBMCs, taken just under 460 days after intestinal transplant. The receptors shown here come from a human patient who received an intestinal transplant, so some T cells may come from the graft donor.

The chain carries TRBV18 and TRBJ1-5; no clear D. Germline-derived CDR1 and CDR2 are KGHSH and LQKENI. Trimming removed 2 bases from V and 3 bases from J, with 8 bases in between. The CDR3 totals 14 residues. The CDR3 nucleotides are TGTGCCAGCTCACCATACGGGCCCAATCAGCCCCAGCATTTT. This translates into CASSPYGPNQPQHF.

This clone appeared once. The chain links TRBV4-1 to TRBJ1-6, with 9 bases lining up with TRBD1. The CDR3 has 18 residues. J lost 7 bases, V lost 0 bases, and 10 bases had no gene match. In germline, CDR1 is MGHRA, CDR2 YSYEKL. CDR3 amino acids: CASSQETGQGPSNSPLHF. The CDR3 DNA reads as TGCGCCAGCAGCCAAGAGACGGGACAGGGCCCATCCAATTCACCCCTCCACTTT.

The CDR3 DNA follows: TGTGCCAGCAGCTTATTCGACGAGGCCTATGGCTACACCTTC. This translates into CASSLFDEAYGYTF. The genes are TRBV11-2 and TRBJ1-2; D is undetermined. Trimming removed 2 bases at V and 4 bases at J, with 11 bases between. Germline V gene sequence: CDR1 SGHAT, CDR2 FQNNGV. This CDR3 spans 14 amino acids.

In its sample, this clone was seen a few times. J is TRBJ1-2 and V is TRBV2; 7 nucleotides match TRBD1. This CDR3 has 15 residues. Germline CDR1 SNHLY, CDR2 FYNNEI. The junction had 12 bases not matched to a gene; V was cut back by 6 bases and J by 5 bases. CDR3 in DNA: TGTGCCAGCAGCCCCGACAGGGCTACCTCTTATGGCTACACCTTC. It encodes CASSPDRATSYGYTF.

The genes are TRBV7-9 and TRBJ1-1; D may be TRBD1 (6 bases). Looked up from germline, CDR1 is SEHNR and CDR2 is FQNEAQ (reference sequence). The CDR3 totals 15 residues. V gave up 6 bases and J gave up 6 bases, with 20 bases separating them. The CDR3 region has the DNA TGTGCCAGCAGTCTTATGTCGGGACACCGCGCTGAAGCTTTCTTT. It encodes CASSLMSGHRAEAFF.

The chain carries TRBV5-1 and TRBJ1-2, with 8 positions matching TRBD1. The V and J ends lost 2 bases and 7 bases, in that order; junction bases with no gene match: 10. The CDR3 length is 15 residues. CDR1 and CDR2 (germline): SGHRS, YFSETQ. The CDR3 DNA is TGCGCCAGCAGCTTTAGGCAGGGGGCTCAGGGTGGCTACACCTTC. Translation gives CASSFRQGAQGGYTF. The full variable domain, with the rest looked up from reference TRBV5-1 and TRBJ1-2, is KAGVTQTPRYLIKTRGQQVTLSCSPISGHRSVSWYQQTPGQGLQFLFEYFSETQRNKGNFPGRFSGRQFSNSRSEMNVSTLELGDSALYLCASSFRQGAQGGYTFGSGTRLTVV.

The chain uses TRBV5-8 and TRBJ1-2; D not certain. Germline V gene data show CDR1 as SGHTS and CDR2 as YDEGEE. The V end lost 6 bases, the J end lost 6 bases, and 15 bases lay between the germline ends. The CDR3 consists of 13 residues. The CDR3, as DNA: TGTGCCAGCACCACCACCCTCCGGGATGGCTACACCTTC. Translation gives CASTTTLRDGYTF.